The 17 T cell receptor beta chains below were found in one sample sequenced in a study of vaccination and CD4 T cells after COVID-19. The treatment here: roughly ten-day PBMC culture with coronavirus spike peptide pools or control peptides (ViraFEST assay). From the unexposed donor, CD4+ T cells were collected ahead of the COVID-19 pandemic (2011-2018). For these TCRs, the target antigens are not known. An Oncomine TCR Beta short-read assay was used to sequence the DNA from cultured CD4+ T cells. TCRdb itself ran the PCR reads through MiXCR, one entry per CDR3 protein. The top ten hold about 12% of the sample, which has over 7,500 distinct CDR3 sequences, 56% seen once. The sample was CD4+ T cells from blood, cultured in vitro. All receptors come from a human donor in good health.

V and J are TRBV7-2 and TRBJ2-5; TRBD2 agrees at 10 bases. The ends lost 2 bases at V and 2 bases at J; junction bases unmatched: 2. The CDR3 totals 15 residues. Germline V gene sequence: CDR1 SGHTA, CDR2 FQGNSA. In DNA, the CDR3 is TGTGCCAGCAGCTTACTAGCGGGGGTTCAAGAGACCCAGTACTTC. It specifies CASSLLAGVQETQYF.

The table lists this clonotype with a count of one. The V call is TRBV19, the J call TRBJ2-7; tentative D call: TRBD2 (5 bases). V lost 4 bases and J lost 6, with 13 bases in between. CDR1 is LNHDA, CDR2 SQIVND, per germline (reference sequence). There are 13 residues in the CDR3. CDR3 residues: CASSTRVGVEQYF. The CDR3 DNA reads TGTGCCAGTAGTACGAGGGTTGGGGTCGAGCAGTACTTC. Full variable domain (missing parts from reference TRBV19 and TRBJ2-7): DGGITQSPKYLFRKEGQNVTLSCEQNLNHDAMYWYRQDPGQGLRLIYYSQIVNDFQKGDIAEGYSVSREKKESFPLTVTSAQKNPTAFYLCASSTRVGVEQYFGPGTRLTVT.

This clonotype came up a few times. For the CDR3, the DNA is TGTGCCAGTAGTATGGTCCAGGGGGGGACTGAAGCTTTCTTT. It specifies CASSMVQGGTEAFF. V is TRBV19 and J is TRBJ1-1, with 7 bases fitting TRBD1. V shed 3 bases, J shed 5 bases, and the junction held 6 bases outside the gene matches. The CDR3 extends over 14 amino acids. Germline assignment: CDR1 LNHDA and CDR2 SQIVND (reference sequence).

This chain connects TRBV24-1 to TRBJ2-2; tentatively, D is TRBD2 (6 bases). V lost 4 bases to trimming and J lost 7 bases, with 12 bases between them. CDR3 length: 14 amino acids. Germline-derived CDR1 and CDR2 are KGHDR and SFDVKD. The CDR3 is CATSDRGEGGELFF. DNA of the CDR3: TGTGCCACCAGTGACCGCGGGGAAGGCGGGGAGCTGTTTTTT.

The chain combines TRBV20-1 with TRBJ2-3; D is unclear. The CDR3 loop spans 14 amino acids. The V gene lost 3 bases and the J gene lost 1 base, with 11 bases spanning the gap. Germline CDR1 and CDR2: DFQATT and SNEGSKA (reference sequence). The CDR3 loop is CSARTQIRTDTQYF. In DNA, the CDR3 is TGCAGTGCTAGGACACAAATTCGCACAGATACGCAGTATTTT.

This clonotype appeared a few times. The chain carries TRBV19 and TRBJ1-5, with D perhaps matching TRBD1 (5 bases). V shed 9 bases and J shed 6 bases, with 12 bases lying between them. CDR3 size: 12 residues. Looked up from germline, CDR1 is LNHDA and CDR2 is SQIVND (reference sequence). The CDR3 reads CASGGAGQPQHF. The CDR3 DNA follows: TGTGCCAGCGGGGGAGCGGGTCAGCCCCAGCATTTT.

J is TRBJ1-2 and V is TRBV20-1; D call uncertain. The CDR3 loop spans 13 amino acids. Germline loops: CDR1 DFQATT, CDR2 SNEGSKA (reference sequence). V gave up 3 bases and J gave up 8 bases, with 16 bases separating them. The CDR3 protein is CSARTPGVSGYTF. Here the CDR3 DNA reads TGCAGTGCTAGGACCCCAGGAGTAAGCGGCTACACCTTC.

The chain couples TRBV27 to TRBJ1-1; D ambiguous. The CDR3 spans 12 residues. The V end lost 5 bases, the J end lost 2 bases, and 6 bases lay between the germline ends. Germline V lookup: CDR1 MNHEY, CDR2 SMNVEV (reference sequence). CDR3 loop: CASSQVNTEAFF. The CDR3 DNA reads TGTGCCAGCAGTCAAGTTAACACTGAAGCTTTCTTT.

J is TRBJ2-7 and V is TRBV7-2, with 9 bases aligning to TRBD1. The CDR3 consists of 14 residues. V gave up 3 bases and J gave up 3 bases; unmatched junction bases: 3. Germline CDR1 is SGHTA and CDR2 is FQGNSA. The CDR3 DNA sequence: TGTGCCAGCAGCTTGGACAGGGGAAACTACGAGCAGTACTTC. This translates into CASSLDRGNYEQYF.

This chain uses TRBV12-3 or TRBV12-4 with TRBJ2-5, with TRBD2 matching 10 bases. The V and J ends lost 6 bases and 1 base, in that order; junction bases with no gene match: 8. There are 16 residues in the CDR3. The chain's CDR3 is CASSSQREGVQETQYF. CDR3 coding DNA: TGTGCCAGCAGCTCACAGCGGGAGGGAGTCCAAGAGACCCAGTACTTC.

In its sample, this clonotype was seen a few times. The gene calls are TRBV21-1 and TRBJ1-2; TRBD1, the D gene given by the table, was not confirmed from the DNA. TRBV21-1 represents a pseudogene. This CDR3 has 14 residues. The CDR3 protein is CASKPRDRTYGYTF. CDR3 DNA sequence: TGTGCCAGCAAACCACGGGACAGGACGTATGGCTACACCTTC.

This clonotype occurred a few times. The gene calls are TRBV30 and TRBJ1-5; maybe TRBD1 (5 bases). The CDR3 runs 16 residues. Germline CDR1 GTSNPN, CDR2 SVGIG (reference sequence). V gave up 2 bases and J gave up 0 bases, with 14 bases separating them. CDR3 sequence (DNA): TGTGCCTGGAGTCCGAAGACAGCCTATAGCAATCAGCCCCAGCATTTT. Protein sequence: CAWSPKTAYSNQPQHF.

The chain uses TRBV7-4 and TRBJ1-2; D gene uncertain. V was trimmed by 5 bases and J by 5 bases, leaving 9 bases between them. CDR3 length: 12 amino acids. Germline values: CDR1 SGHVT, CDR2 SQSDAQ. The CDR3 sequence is CASSPSAYGYTF. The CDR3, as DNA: TGTGCCAGCAGCCCTTCTGCATATGGCTACACCTTC. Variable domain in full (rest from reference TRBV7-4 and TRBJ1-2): GAGVSQSPRYKVAKRGRDVALRCDSISGHVTLYWYRQTLGQGSEVLTYSQSDAQRDKSGRPSGRFSAERPERSVSTLKIQRTEQGDSAVYLCASSPSAYGYTFGSGTRLTVV.

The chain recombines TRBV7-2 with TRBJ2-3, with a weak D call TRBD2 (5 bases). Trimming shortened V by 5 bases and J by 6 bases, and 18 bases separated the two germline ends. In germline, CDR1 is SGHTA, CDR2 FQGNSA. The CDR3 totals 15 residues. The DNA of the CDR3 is TGTGCCAGCAGCGACACTAGTTACGGGCTGGATACGCAGTATTTT. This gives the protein CASSDTSYGLDTQYF.

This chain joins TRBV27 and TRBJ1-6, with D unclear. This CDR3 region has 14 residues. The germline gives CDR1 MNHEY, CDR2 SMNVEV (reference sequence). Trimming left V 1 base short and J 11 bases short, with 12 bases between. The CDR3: CASSLYQGYPPLHF. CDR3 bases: TGTGCCAGCAGTTTATACCAAGGCTATCCACCCCTCCACTTT.

The CDR3 sequence: CASSQGAGGYTF. The CDR3 bases are TGTGCCAGCAGTCAGGGGGCCGGTGGCTACACCTTC. The chain combines TRBV6-2 or TRBV6-3 with TRBJ1-2, with 8 bases aligning to TRBD1. V was clipped by 5 bases and J by 7 bases; unmatched bases: 3. Germline-derived CDR1 and CDR2 are MNHEY and SVGEGT. This CDR3 is 12 amino acids long.

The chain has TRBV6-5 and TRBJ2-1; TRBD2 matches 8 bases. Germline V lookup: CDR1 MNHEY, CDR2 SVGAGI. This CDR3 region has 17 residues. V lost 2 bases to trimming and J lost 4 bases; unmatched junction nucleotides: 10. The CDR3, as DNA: TGTGCCAGCAGTTACGTGAGCGGGAGTCTCTTTTACAATGAGCAGTTCTTC. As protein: CASSYVSGSLFYNEQFF.